These T cell receptor beta chains were read from a single sample in a study of cytomegalovirus exposure and HLA in healthy donors. Assay: immunoSEQ multiplex PCR; the TCRdb copy retains only in-frame clones and omits some. The sample lists around 130,000 clones, approximately 85% occurring once. The sample comprised PBMCs. These receptors all come from a woman between 25 and 40 years old in good health and CMV-seropositive. Both conserved end residues are part of each CDR3. D genes are given only for firm matches. Not all rows give a size; the values are once, few, many and, for expanded clones, a class.

clone size	V gene	D gene	J gene	CDR3 DNA	CDR3 protein
.	TRBV18	TRBD1	TRBJ2-6	TGTGCCAGCTCACCCACAGGGGGCCACTCTGGGGCCAACGTCCTGACTTTC	CASSPTGGHSGANVLTF
.	TRBV28	TRBD1	TRBJ2-6	TGTGCCAGCAGCTTCGACAGGGCTGGGGCCAACGTCCTGACTTTC	CASSFDRAGANVLTF
.	TRBV28	.	TRBJ1-5	TGTGCCAGCACCCTCTTGGGTGAGGGTCCGAGTCAGCCCCAGCATTTT	CASTLLGEGPSQPQHF
.	TRBV29-1	.	TRBJ1-2	TGCAGCGTTGTTGAGGGTCAGCGGGCCTATGGCTACACCTTC	CSVVEGQRAYGYTF
few	TRBV6-1	.	TRBJ2-2	TGTGCCAGCAGGTTTCTAAGGGGCACCGGGGAGCTGTTTTTT	CASRFLRGTGELFF
few	TRBV5-4	TRBD1	TRBJ2-2	TGTGCCAGCAGGCCACAGGGGCCCCCTAACACCGGGGAGCTGTTTTTT	CASRPQGPPNTGELFF
.	TRBV28	.	TRBJ2-7	TGTGCCGGGGGGAACCTAGGTAGAGAGCAGTACTTC	CAGGNLGREQYF
.	TRBV27	TRBD2	TRBJ2-5	TGTGCCAGCAGTAGCGGGAGTGAGACCCAGTACTTC	CASSSGSETQYF
.	TRBV2	.	TRBJ1-2	TGTGCCAGCAGTGAAAGTCAGTCCTATGGCTACACCTTC	CASSESQSYGYTF
.	TRBV4-1	TRBD1	TRBJ1-2	TGCGCCAGCAGCCAAGGGGGACAGCCGAATTTC	CASSQGGQPNF
.	TRBV28	.	TRBJ1-1	TGTGCCAGCAGCCTGGGACAGAACACTGAAGCTTTCTTT	CASSLGQNTEAFF
few	TRBV15	.	TRBJ1-2	TGTGCCACCAGCAGGGGAGGGGCCTATGGCTACACCTTC	CATSRGGAYGYTF
.	TRBV5-6	.	TRBJ1-1	TGTGCCAGCAGCGGGGGGGGATACGGGGGTACCGAAGCTTTCTTT	CASSGGGYGGTEAFF
.	TRBV18	.	TRBJ1-5	TGTGCCAGCTCACCACAGAAAGACAAGCAGCCCCAGCATTTT	CASSPQKDKQPQHF
.	TRBV6-6	.	TRBJ2-3	TGTGCCAGCAGTTACTCACAGCGCACAGATACGCAGTATTTT	CASSYSQRTDTQYF
.	TRBV28	TRBD1	TRBJ1-5	TGTGCCAGCAGTTCCCCGACAGGGGGGCGTCAGCCCCAGCATTTT	CASSSPTGGRQPQHF